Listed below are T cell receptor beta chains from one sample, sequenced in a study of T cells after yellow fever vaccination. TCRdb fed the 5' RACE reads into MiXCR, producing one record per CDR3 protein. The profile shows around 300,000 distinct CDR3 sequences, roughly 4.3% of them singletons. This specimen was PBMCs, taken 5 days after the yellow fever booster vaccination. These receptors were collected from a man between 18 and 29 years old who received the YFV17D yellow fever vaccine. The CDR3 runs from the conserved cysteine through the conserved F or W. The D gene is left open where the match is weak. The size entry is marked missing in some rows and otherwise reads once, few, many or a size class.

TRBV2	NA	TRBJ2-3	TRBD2	TGTGCCAGCACGACTAGCGGGGTCGGAGCAGATACGCAGTATTTT	CASTTSGVGADTQYF
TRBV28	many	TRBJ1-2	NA	TGTGCCAGCAGTTTCAAAGGGTTTGGCGGCTACACCTTC	CASSFKGFGGYTF
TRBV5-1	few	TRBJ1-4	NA	TGCGCCAGCAGCTTGGGGGTTGATGAAAAACTGTTTTTT	CASSLGVDEKLFF
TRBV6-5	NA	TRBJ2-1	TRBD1	TGTGCCAGCAGTACCCAGGAGGGGGGTCCCCGGACAGGGCCTTTGGGGCAGTTCTTC	CASSTQEGGPRTGPLGQFF
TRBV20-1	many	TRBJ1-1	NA	TGCAGTGCTAGTCGGGCAGTTGAAGCTTTCTTT	CSASRAVEAFF
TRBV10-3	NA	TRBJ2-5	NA	TGTGCCATCCGCGAACGGGGGGCCGTGGAGACCCAGTACTTC	CAIRERGAVETQYF
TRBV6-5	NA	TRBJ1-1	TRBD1	TGTGCCAGCAGTTACGCATGGACAGGGGGATTCGGGACTGAAGCTTTCTTT	CASSYAWTGGFGTEAFF
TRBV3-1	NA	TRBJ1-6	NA	TGTGCCAGCAGCCATTACCTCCTCTCACCCCTCCACTTT	CASSHYLLSPLHF
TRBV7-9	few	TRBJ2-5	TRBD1	TGTGCCAGCAGCTCCGGGACAGCCGTGACCCAGTACTTC	CASSSGTAVTQYF
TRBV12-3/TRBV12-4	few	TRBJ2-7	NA	TGTGCCAGCAGTTTAGCCGGGACGGGAACCTACGAGCAGTACTTC	CASSLAGTGTYEQYF
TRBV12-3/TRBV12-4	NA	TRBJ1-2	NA	TGTGCCAGCAGTTTAGTCCTTACAGGGTCTGATGGCTACACCTTC	CASSLVLTGSDGYTF
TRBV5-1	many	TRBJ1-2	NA	TGCGCCAGCAGCTCACAGTATGGCTACACCTTC	CASSSQYGYTF
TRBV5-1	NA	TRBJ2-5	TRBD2	TGCGCCAGCAGCTTGCTTCCGGGGGGAGGTGAGACCCAGTACTTC	CASSLLPGGGETQYF
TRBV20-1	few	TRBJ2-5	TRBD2	TGCAGTGCTAGAGATCGGGTAGCGGGCACTCCCGTGGCCCAGTACTTC	CSARDRVAGTPVAQYF
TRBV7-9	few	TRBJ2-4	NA	TGTGCCAGCAGCCCATGGGACGGAAACATTCAGTACTTC	CASSPWDGNIQYF
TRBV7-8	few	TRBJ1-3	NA	TGTGCCAGCAGCTTAGGGGCCGGGACATCTGGAAACACCATATATTTT	CASSLGAGTSGNTIYF
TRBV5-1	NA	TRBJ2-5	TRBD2	TGCGCCAGCAGCTCTCGGACTAGCTGGGAGACCCAGTACTTC	CASSSRTSWETQYF
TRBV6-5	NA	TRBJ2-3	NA	TGTGCCAGCAGTTACTCGAAGTCAGAAGCAGGCACAGATACGCAGTATTTT	CASSYSKSEAGTDTQYF
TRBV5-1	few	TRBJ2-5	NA	TGCGCCAGCACCTACCAAGAGACCCAGTACTTC	CASTYQETQYF
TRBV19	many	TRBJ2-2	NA	TGTGCCAGTACCCCGGAGGGTTTAAACCCTTGGACCGGGGAGCTGTTTTTT	CASTPEGLNPWTGELFF
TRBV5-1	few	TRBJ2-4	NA	TGCGCCAGCAGCTTGGCCAGTGGCCTAGCCAAAAACATTCAGTACTTC	CASSLASGLAKNIQYF
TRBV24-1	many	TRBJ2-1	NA	TGTGCCACCAGTCGGGGGATCATTTACAATGAGCAGTTCTTC	CATSRGIIYNEQFF
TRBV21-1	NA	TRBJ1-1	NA	TGTGCCAGCAGCAAAGTACGGGACACCTACACTGAAGCTTTCTTT	CASSKVRDTYTEAFF
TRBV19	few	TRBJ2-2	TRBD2	TGTGCCAGTAGTATAGTGGGACTAGCCGGGGAGCTGTTTTTT	CASSIVGLAGELFF
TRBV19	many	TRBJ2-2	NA	TGTGCCAGTAGTATTAGCGCGAACACCGGGGAGCTGTTTTTT	CASSISANTGELFF
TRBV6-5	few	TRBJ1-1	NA	TGTGCCAGCACCTCTAAAGAGAGTTTTGGCACTGAAGCTTTCTTT	CASTSKESFGTEAFF
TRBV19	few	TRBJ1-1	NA	TGTGCCAGTAGTATAGATCAACAGGGGAACACTGAAGCTTTCTTT	CASSIDQQGNTEAFF
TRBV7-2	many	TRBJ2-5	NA	TGTGCCAGCAGCTCCTCCGGACCAGGGGTTCAGTACTTC	CASSSSGPGVQYF
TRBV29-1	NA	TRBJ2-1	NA	TGCAGCGTCGCGAGGAATGAGCAGTTCTTC	CSVARNEQFF
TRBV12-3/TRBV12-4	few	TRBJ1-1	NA	TGTGCCAGCACCCCAGGAGACAGGTACACTGAAGCTTTCTTT	CASTPGDRYTEAFF
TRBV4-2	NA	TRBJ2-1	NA	TGTGCCAGCAGCCAAGATTGGACAGACAATGAGCAGTTCTTC	CASSQDWTDNEQFF
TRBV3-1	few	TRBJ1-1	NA	TGTGCCAGCAGTTACGACAGCTCTGAAGCTTTCTTT	CASSYDSSEAFF
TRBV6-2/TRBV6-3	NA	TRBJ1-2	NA	TGTGCCAGCAGTTACCCGGCAGTGGGCTATGGCTACACCTTC	CASSYPAVGYGYTF
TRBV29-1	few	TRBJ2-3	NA	TGCAGCGCTGAGTTCCAGAATACAGATACGCAGTATTTT	CSAEFQNTDTQYF
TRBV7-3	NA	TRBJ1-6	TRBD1	TGTGCCAGCAGCTTAACGGGGGACAGGGTTTCACCCCTCCACTTT	CASSLTGDRVSPLHF
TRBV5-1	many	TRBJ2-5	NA	TGCGCCAGCAGCATTTACCAGGTCGGGGAGACCCAGTACTTC	CASSIYQVGETQYF
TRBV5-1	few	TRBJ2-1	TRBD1	TGCGCCAGCAGCTTGGGACAGGGGATCAATGAGCAGTTCTTC	CASSLGQGINEQFF
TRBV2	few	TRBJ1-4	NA	TGTGCCAGCAGGGTTAATGAAAAACTGTTTTTT	CASRVNEKLFF
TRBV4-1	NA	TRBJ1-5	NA	TGCGCCAGCAGCCAAGTTGGGGGCCAGCCCCAGCATTTT	CASSQVGGQPQHF
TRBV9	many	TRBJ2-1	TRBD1	TGTGCCAGCAGCGCCGCCGGGACAGCGCGATACAATGAGCAGTTCTTC	CASSAAGTARYNEQFF
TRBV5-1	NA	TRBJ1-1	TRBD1	TGCGCCAGCAGCAGTACAGGGGAGGAAGCTTTCTTT	CASSSTGEEAFF
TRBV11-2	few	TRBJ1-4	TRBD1	TGTGCCAGCAGCTTAGCCAAGACAGGGGACTCTCTCGCAACTAATGAAAAACTGTTTTTT	CASSLAKTGDSLATNEKLFF
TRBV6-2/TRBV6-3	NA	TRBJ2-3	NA	TGTGCCAGCAGCCCCGGGTCACCGCACAGAGATACGCAGTATTTT	CASSPGSPHRDTQYF
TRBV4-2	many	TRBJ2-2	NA	TGTGCCAGCAGCCCCTCGGGGGCCGGGGAGCTGTTTTTT	CASSPSGAGELFF
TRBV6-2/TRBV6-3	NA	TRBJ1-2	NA	TGTGCCAGCAGTTACGTCGGCCCGGCGGACGGCTACACCTTC	CASSYVGPADGYTF
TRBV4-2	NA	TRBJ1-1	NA	TGTGCCAGCAGCCAAGGTTTTGCGGGGGGGACTGAAGCTTTCTTT	CASSQGFAGGTEAFF
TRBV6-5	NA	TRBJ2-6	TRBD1	TGTGCCAGCACCGTAGACTGGACAGGACTCTCCACTGGGGCCAACGTCCTGACTTTC	CASTVDWTGLSTGANVLTF
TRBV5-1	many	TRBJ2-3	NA	TGCGCCAGCAGGGCGGGACGGGCAGATACGCAGTATTTT	CASRAGRADTQYF
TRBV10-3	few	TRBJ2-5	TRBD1	TGTGCCATCAGTACAGGACAGGGAGGAGAGACCCAGTACTTC	CAISTGQGGETQYF
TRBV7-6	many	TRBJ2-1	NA	TGTGCCAGCAGCTTATCACTTCAGAGCTCCTACAATGAGCAGTTCTTC	CASSLSLQSSYNEQFF
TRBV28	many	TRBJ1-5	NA	TGTGCCAGCAGTTCCCCGGGGGCGGGTCAGCCCCAGCATTTT	CASSSPGAGQPQHF
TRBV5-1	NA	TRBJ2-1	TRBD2	TGCGCCAGCAGTGAGCGGGGGCCCTACAATGAGCAGTTCTTC	CASSERGPYNEQFF
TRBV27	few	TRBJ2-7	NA	TGTGCCAGCAGTTTATTTCCCCCGGGACTCTACTACGAGCAGTACTTC	CASSLFPPGLYYEQYF
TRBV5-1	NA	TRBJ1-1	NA	TGCGCCAGCAGTTCAGGGCGGGGGGTGCGCGCTGAAGCTTTCTTT	CASSSGRGVRAEAFF
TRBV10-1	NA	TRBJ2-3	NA	TGCGCCAGCAGTGAGAACATGATCACAGATACGCAGTATTTT	CASSENMITDTQYF